This T cell receptor beta chain originates from a study of blood T cell repertoires in COVID-19. Across the whole study: From T cells, B-cell-depleted T cells, or PBMCs came the material, which was cDNA or gDNA.

Germline-derived CDR1 and CDR2 are GTSNPN and SVGIG (reference sequence). Trimming removed 4 bases from V and 2 bases from J, with 11 bases in between. CDR3 length: 13 amino acids. Using immunoSEQ multiplex PCR, the repertoire was profiled, and TCRdb retains in-frame clones only, with some absent. The repertoire has roughly 32,000 clones, roughly nine tenths of them found once; the top ten carry 9.9%. This receptor was obtained from a human donor with active COVID-19. The donor label of this sample is uncertain. The specimen was peripheral blood. This chain uses TRBV30 with TRBJ1-2, with D uncertain. The CDR3 DNA is TGTGCCTGGAACCCGGGGTTAAACTATGGCTACACCTTC. It encodes CAWNPGLNYGYTF.